This T cell receptor (beta chain) was captured in a study of regulatory T cells in long-lasting Graves disease. The CDR3 is made up of 14 amino acids. V lost 2 bases and J lost 9, with 14 bases in between. Germline V gives CDR1 MNHEY, CDR2 SMNVEV (reference sequence). The time point is: persistent/refractory GD, antithyroid drugs over 5 years with positive TRAb. After RNA was extracted from PBMCs, the TCR library was made from it. Construction of the TCR beta libraries employed iRepertoire HTBI primers in conjunction with Arm-PCR of CDR3 regions. TCRdb fed the multiplex PCR reads into MiXCR, producing one record per CDR3 protein. Of 500,000 to 800,000 distinct CDR3 sequences listed, roughly 30% are singletons.

The sample consisted of peripheral blood mononuclear cells (PBMCs), taken when the disease was refractory, from a patient treated with antithyroid drugs. The chain joins TRBV27 to TRBJ1-5, with no clear D. This TCR was sampled from a female donor with Graves disease. The CDR3 here is CASSLTTRWGPQHF. Here the CDR3 DNA reads TGTGCCAGCAGTTTAACCACTCGGTGGGGGCCCCAGCATTTT.